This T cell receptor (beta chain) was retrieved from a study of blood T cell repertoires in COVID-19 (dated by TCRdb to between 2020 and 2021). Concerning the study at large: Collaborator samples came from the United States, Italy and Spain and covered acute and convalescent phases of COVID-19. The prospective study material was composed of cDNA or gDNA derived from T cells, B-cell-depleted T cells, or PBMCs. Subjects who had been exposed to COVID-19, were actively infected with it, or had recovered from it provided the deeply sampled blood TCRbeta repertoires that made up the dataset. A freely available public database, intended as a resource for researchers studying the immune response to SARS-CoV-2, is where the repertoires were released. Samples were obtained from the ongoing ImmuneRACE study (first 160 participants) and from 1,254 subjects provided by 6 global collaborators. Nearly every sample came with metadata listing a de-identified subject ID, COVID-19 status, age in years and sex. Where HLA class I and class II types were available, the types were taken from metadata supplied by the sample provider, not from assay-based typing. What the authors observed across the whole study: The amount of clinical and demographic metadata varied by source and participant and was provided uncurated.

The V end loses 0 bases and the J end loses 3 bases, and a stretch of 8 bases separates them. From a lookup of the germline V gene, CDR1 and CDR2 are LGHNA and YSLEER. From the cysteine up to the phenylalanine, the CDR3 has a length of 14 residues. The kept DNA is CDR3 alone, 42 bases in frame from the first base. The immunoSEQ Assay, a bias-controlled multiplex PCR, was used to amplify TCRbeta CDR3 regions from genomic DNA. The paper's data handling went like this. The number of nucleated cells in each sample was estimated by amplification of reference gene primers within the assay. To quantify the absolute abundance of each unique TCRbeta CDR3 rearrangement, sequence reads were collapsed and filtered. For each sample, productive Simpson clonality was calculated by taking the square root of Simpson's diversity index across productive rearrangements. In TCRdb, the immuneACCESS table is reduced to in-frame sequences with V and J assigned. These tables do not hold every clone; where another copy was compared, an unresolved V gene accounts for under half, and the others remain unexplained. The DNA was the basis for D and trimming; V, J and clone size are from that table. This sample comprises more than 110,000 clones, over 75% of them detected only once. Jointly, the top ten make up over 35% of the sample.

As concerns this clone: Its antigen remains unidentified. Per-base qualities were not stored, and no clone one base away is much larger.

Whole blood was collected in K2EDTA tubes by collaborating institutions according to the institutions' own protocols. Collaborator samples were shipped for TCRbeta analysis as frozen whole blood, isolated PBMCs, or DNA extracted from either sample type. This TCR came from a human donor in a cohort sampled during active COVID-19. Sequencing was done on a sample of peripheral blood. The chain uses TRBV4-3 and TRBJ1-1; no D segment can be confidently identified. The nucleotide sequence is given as TGCGCCAGCAGCCAAGATCCCGGGGACACTGAAGCTTTCTTT. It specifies CASSQDPGDTEAFF.